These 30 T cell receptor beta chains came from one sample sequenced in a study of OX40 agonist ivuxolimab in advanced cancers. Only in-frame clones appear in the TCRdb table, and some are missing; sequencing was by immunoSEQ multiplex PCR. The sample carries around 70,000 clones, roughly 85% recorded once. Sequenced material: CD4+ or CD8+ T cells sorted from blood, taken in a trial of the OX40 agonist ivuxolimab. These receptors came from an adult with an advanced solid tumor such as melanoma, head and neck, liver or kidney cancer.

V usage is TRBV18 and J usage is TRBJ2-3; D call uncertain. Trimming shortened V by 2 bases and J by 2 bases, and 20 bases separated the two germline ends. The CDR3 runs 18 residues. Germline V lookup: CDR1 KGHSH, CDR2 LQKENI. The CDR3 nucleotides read TGTGCCAGCTCACCAATCGATTGGCCTTCGCCTGCCACAGATACGCAGTATTTT. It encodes CASSPIDWPSPATDTQYF.

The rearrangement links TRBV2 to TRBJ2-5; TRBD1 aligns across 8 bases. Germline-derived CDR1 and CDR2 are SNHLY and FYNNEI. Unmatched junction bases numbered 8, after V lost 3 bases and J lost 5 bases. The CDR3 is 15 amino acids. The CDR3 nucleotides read TGTGCCAGCAGTGAGCAGGGACAGGACTGGGAGACCCAGTACTTC. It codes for CASSEQGQDWETQYF.

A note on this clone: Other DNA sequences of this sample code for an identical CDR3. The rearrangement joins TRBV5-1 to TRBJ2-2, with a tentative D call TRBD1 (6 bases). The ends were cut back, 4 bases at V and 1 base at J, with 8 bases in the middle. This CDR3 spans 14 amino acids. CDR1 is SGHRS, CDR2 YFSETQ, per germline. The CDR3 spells CASSPTGNTGELFF. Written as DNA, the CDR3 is TGCGCCAGCAGCCCGACAGGGAACACCGGGGAGCTGTTTTTT. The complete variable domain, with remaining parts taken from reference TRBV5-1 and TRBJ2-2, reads KAGVTQTPRYLIKTRGQQVTLSCSPISGHRSVSWYQQTPGQGLQFLFEYFSETQRNKGNFPGRFSGRQFSNSRSEMNVSTLELGDSALYLCASSPTGNTGELFFGEGSRLTVL.

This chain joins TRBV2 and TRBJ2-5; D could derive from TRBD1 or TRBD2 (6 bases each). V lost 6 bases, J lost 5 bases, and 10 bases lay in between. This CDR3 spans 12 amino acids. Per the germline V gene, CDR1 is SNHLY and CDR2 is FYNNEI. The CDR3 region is CASRGGGETQYF. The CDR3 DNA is TGTGCCAGCAGGGGGGGCGGTGAGACCCAGTACTTC.

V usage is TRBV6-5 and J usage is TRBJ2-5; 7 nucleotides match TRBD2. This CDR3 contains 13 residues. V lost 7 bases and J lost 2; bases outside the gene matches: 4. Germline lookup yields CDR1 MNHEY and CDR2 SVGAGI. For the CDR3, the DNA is TGTGCCAGCACCACACTAGCGCAAGAGACCCAGTACTTC. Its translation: CASTTLAQETQYF.

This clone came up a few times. The CDR3 loop reads CASSLVGQGQGQPQHF. The CDR3 bases are TGTGCCAGCAGTTTAGTGGGACAGGGCCAGGGTCAGCCCCAGCATTTT. The chain couples TRBV28 to TRBJ1-5; 9 nucleotides align to TRBD1. Germline CDR1 is MDHEN and CDR2 is SYDVKM. The CDR3 consists of 16 residues. J gave up 6 bases and V 2 bases, and 8 bases lay outside the gene matches. Together with reference TRBV28 and TRBJ1-5, the CDR3 gives the full variable domain: DVKVTQSSRYLVKRTGEKVFLECVQDMDHENMFWYRQDPGLGLRLIYFSYDVKMKEKGDIPEGYSVSREKKERFSLILESASTNQTSMYLCASSLVGQGQGQPQHFGDGTRLSIL.

CDR3 bases: TGTGCCAGCAGCCCCCGCAGGGATTATCAGCCCCAGCATTTT. It yields the protein CASSPRRDYQPQHF. The V gene is TRBV7-8, the J gene TRBJ1-5, with a weak D call TRBD1 (5 bases). The CDR3 totals 14 residues. Germline V gene data show CDR1 as SGHVS and CDR2 as FQNEAQ. Trimming removed 5 bases at V and 5 bases at J, with 13 bases between. Combining the CDR3 with reference TRBV7-8 and TRBJ1-5 gives the whole variable domain GAGVSQSPRYKVAKRGQDVALRCDPISGHVSLFWYQQALGQGPEFLTYFQNEAQLDKSGLPSDRFFAERPEGSVSTLKIQRTQQEDSAVYLCASSPRRDYQPQHFGDGTRLSIL.

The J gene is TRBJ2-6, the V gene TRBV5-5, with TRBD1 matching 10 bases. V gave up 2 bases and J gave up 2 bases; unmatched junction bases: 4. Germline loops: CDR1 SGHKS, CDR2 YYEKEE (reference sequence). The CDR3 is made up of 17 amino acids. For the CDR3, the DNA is TGTGCCAGCAGCTTCGGGACAGGGGAACCTGGGGCCAACGTCCTGACTTTC. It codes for CASSFGTGEPGANVLTF.

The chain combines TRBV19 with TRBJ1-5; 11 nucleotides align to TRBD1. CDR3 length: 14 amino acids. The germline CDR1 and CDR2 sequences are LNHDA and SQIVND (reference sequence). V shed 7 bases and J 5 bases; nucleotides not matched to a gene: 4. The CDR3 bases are TGTGCCAGTAATCGGGACAGGGGGTATCAGCCCCAGCATTTT. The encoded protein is CASNRDRGYQPQHF. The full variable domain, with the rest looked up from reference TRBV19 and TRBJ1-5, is DGGITQSPKYLFRKEGQNVTLSCEQNLNHDAMYWYRQDPGQGLRLIYYSQIVNDFQKGDIAEGYSVSREKKESFPLTVTSAQKNPTAFYLCASNRDRGYQPQHFGDGTRLSIL.

The CDR3 DNA is TGTGCCAGCAGCTTCCATATCCGCGACACAGATACGCAGTATTTT. As protein: CASSFHIRDTDTQYF. The chain employs TRBV5-4 and TRBJ2-3; D is ambiguous. CDR1 is SGHNT, CDR2 YYREEE, per germline (reference sequence). The V gene lost 2 bases and the J gene lost 2 bases, with 12 bases spanning the gap. The CDR3 runs to 15 residues.

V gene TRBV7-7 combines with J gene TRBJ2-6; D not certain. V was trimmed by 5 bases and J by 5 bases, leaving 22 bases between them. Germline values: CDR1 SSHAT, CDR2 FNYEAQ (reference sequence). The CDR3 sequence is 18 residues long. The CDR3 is CASSRFPVPQSRANVLTF. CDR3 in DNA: TGTGCCAGCAGCAGATTTCCAGTGCCACAAAGTCGGGCCAACGTCCTGACTTTC.

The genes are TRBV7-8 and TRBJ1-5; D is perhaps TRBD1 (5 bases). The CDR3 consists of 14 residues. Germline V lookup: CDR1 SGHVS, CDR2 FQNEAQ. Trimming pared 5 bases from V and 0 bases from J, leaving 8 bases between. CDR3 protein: CASSRRDSNQPQHF. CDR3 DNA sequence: TGTGCCAGCAGCCGCAGGGATAGCAATCAGCCCCAGCATTTT.

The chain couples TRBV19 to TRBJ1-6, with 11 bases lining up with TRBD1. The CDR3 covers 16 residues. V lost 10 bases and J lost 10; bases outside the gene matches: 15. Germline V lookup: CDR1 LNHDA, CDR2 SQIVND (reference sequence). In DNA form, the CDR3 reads TGTGCCACCCGTCCACCGGGACAGGGGGTTGGCTCACCCCTCCACTTT. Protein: CATRPPGQGVGSPLHF.

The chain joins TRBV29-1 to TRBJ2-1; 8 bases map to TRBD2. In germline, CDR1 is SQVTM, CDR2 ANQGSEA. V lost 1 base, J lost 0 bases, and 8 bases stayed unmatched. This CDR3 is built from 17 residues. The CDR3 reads CSVEGRGDLPSYNEQFF. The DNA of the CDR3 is TGCAGCGTTGAAGGGCGGGGGGACCTCCCCTCCTACAATGAGCAGTTCTTC.

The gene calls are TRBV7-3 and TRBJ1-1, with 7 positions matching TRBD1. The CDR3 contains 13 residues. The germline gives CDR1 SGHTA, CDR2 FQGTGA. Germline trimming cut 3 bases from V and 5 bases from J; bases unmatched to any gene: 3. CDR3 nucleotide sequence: TGTGCCAGCAGCTTTAGGGGGCGGACTGAAGCTTTCTTT. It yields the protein CASSFRGRTEAFF.

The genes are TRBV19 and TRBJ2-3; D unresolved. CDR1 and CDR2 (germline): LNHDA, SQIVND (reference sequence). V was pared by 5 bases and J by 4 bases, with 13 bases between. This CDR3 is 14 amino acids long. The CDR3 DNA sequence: TGTGCCAGTAGTTACGATTTGGTCGCAGATACGCAGTATTTT. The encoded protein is CASSYDLVADTQYF.

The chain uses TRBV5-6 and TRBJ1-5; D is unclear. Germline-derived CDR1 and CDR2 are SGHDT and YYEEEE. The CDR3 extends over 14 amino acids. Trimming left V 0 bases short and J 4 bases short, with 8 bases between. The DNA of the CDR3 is TGTGCCAGCAGCTTGGTTGGGCCGAATCAGCCCCAGCATTTT. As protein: CASSLVGPNQPQHF.

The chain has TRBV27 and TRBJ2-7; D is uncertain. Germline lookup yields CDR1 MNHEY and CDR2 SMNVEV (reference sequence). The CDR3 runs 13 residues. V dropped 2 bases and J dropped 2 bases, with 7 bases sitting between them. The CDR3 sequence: CASSLRETYEQYF. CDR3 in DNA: TGTGCCAGCAGTTTAAGGGAAACCTACGAGCAGTACTTC.

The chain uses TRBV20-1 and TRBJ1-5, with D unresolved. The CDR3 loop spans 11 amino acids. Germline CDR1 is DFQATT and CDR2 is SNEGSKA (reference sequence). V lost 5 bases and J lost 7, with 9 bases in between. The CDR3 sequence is CSAGSGQPQHF. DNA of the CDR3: TGCAGTGCTGGGAGCGGGCAGCCCCAGCATTTT.

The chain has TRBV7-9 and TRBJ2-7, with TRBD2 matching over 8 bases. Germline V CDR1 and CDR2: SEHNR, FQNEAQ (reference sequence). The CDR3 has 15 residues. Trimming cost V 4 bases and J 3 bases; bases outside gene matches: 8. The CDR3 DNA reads TGTGCCAGCAGCTCAACGGGAGGGCGAGTCTACGAGCAGTACTTC. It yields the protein CASSSTGGRVYEQYF.

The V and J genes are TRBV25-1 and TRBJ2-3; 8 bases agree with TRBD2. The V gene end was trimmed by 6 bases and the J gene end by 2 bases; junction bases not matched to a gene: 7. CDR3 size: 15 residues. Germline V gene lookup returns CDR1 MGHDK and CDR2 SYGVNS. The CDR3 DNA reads TGTGCCAGCAGCTCCCAGCGGGAGAACACAGATACGCAGTATTTT. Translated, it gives CASSSQRENTDTQYF.

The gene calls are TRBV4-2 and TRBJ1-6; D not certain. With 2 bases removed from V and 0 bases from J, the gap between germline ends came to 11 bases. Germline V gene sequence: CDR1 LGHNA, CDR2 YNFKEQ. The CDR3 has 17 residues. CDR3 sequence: CASSQPPTSSYNSPLHF. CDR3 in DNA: TGTGCCAGCAGCCAACCTCCAACCAGCTCCTATAATTCACCCCTCCACTTT.

CDR3 sequence: CASSWGSSYNSPLHF. The CDR3 region has the DNA TGCGCCAGCAGCTGGGGCAGCTCCTATAATTCACCCCTCCACTTT. The V call is TRBV5-1, the J call TRBJ1-6; D is perhaps TRBD1 (5 bases). Germline V gene data show CDR1 as SGHRS and CDR2 as YFSETQ. This CDR3 region has 15 residues. V lost 3 bases to trimming and J lost 0 bases, with 7 bases between them. Full variable domain (missing parts from reference TRBV5-1 and TRBJ1-6): KAGVTQTPRYLIKTRGQQVTLSCSPISGHRSVSWYQQTPGQGLQFLFEYFSETQRNKGNFPGRFSGRQFSNSRSEMNVSTLELGDSALYLCASSWGSSYNSPLHFGNGTRLTVT.

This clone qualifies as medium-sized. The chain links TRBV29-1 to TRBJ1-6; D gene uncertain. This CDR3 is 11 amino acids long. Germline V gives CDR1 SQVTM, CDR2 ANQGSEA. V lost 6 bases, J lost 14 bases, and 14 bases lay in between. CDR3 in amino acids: CSVVEAGTLHF. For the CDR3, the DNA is TGCAGCGTGGTAGAGGCGGGGACCCTCCACTTT.

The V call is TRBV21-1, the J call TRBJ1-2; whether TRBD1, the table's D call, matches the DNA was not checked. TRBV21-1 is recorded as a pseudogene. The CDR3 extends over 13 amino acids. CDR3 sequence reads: CASSPLRVGGYTF. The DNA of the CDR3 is TGTGCCAGCAGCCCCCTCAGGGTAGGTGGCTACACCTTC.

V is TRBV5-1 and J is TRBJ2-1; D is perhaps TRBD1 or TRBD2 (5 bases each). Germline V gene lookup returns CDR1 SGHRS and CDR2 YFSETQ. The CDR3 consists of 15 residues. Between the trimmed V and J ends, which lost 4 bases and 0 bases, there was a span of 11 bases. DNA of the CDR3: TGCGCCAGCAGCCCGGGGCCTAGCTCCTACAATGAGCAGTTCTTC. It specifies CASSPGPSSYNEQFF.

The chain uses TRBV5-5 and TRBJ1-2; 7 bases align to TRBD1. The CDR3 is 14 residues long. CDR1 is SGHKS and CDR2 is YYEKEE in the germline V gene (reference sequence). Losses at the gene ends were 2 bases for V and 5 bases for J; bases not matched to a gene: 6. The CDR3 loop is CASSLQQGSYGYTF. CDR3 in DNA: TGTGCCAGCAGCTTACAACAGGGGTCTTATGGCTACACCTTC.

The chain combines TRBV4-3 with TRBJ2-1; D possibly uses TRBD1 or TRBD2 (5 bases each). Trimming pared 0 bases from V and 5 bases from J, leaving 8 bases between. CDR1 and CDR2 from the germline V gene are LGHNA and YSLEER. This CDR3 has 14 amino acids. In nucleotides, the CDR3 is TGCGCCAGCAGCCAAGAACTAGGGGACAATGAGCAGTTCTTC. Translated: CASSQELGDNEQFF.

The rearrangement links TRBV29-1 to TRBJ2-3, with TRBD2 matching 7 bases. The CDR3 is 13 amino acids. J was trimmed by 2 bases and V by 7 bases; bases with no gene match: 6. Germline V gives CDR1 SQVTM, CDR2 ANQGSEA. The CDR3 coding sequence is TGCAGCGCCAGCGGGGTATCCACAGATACGCAGTATTTT. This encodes CSASGVSTDTQYF.

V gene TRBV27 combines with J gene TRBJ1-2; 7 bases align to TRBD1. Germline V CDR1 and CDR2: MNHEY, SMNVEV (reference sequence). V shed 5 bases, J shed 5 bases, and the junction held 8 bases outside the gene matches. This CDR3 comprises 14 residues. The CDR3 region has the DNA TGTGCCAGCAGTACCCAGCGGGACAGTTATGGCTACACCTTC. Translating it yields CASSTQRDSYGYTF.